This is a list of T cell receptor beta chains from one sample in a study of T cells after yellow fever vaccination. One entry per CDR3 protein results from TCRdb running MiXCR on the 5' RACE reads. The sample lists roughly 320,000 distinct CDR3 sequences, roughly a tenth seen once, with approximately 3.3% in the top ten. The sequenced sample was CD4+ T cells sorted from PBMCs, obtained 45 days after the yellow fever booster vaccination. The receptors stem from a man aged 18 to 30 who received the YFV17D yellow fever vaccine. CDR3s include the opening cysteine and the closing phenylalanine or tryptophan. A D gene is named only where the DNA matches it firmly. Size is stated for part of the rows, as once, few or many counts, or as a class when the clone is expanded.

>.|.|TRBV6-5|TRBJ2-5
TGTGCCAGCAGTTACGACGGGTTCCGAGAGACCCAGTACTTC
CASSYDGFRETQYF
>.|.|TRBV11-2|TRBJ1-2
TGTGCCAGCAGCTTATCTAGGACGGGCTACACCTTC
CASSLSRTGYTF
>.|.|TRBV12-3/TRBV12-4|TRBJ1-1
TGTGCCAGCAGCAAGGCTCAGGGGCGAACTGAAGCTTTCTTT
CASSKAQGRTEAFF
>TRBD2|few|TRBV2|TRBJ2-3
TGTGCCAGCAGTGTTGTAGCGGGAAGCACAGATACGCAGTATTTT
CASSVVAGSTDTQYF
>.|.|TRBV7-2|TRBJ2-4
TGTGCCAGCAGCTTAGCGCTCCGGGTCTCCCAGTACTTC
CASSLALRVSQYF
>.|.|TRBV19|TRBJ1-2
TGTGCCAGTAGTATGAGGCGGGACGGCTATGGCTACACCTTC
CASSMRRDGYGYTF
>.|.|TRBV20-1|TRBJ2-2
TGCAGTGCTAGAGATCCCGTCTCCGGGGAGCTGTTTTTT
CSARDPVSGELFF
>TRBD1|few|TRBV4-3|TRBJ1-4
TGCGCCAGCAGCCCCAGACAGGGGTCTAATGAAAAACTGTTTTTT
CASSPRQGSNEKLFF
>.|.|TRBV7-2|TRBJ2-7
TGTGCCAGCAGCTCCCGCTCCAGGGGCCCCTACGAGCAGTACTTC
CASSSRSRGPYEQYF
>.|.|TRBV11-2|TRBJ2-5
TGTGCCAGCAGCTTAGCTACAGGGCCGTGGGAGACCCAGTACTTC
CASSLATGPWETQYF
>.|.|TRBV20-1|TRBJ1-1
TGCAGTGCTAGAAAAAAGGGGCTTGGGACTACTGAAGCTTTCTTT
CSARKKGLGTTEAFF
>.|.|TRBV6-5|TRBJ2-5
TGTGCCAGCAGTTACACCCCCCGGGGGTTCCAAGAGACCAAGTACTTC
CASSYTPRGFQETKYF
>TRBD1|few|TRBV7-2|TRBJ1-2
TGTGCCAGCACCGGACAGGGATACTATGGCTACACCTTC
CASTGQGYYGYTF
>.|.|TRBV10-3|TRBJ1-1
TGTGCCATCAGGACCCATGGAACTGAAGCTTTCTTT
CAIRTHGTEAFF
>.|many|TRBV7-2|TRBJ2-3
TGTGCCAGCACTTTAGGAGGGGGCGCTCCTTCCACAGATACGCAGTATTTT
CASTLGGGAPSTDTQYF
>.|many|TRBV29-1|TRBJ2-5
TGCAGCGTTGCCAAGGTGATACAAGAGACCCAGTACTTC
CSVAKVIQETQYF
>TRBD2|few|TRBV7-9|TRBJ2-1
TGTGCCAGCAGCCCAAGGCTAGCGGAGGACAATGAGCAGTTCTTC
CASSPRLAEDNEQFF
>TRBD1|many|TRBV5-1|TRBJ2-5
TGCGCCAGCAGCTCGGGACAGGGGTTAGAGACCCAGTACTTC
CASSSGQGLETQYF
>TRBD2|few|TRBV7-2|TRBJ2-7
TGTGCCAGCAGCTTAGTTAGCGGGGGCCACGAGCAGTACTTC
CASSLVSGGHEQYF
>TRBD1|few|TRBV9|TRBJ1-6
TGTGCCAGCAGCGTAGCAGGACAGGCGAGTTCACCCCTCCACTTT
CASSVAGQASSPLHF
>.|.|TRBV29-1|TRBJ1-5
TGCAGCGTTGCGGGGGATACGGGAGGCAATCAGCCCCAGCATTTT
CSVAGDTGGNQPQHF
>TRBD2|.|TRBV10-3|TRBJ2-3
TGTGCCATCAGTGGGGGACTAGTTTCTAGCACAGATACGCAGTATTTT
CAISGGLVSSTDTQYF
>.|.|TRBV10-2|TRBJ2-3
TGCGCCAGCAGGGAAATTCGGAAGGGAGATACGCAGTATTTT
CASREIRKGDTQYF
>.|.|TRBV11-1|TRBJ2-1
TGTGCCAGCAGCTTGCTAGGGGGGCACAATGAGCAGTTCTTC
CASSLLGGHNEQFF
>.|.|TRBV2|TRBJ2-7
TGTGCCAGCAGTCCGTTCTACGAGCAGTACTTC
CASSPFYEQYF
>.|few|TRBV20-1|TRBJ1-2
TGCAGTGCCCCCCCCTTCTCGGGAGGCTACACCTTC
CSAPPFSGGYTF
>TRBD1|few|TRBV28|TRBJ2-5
TGTGCCAGCAGTCGCGAGACAGGGCTCGAGACCCAGTACTTC
CASSRETGLETQYF
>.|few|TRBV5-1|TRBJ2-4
TGCGCCAGCAGCATATTAGCTTTCGGGGGCCTAGCCAAAAACATTCAGTACTTC
CASSILAFGGLAKNIQYF
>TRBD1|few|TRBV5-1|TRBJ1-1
TGCGCCAGCAGCTTGCAGGGGGCAGGGCCCACTGAAGCTTTCTTT
CASSLQGAGPTEAFF
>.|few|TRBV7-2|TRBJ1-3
TGTGCCAGCAGCTGGATCGGGACAAACTCTGGAAACACCATATATTTT
CASSWIGTNSGNTIYF
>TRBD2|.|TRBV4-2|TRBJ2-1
TGTGCCAGCAGCCAAGATACGGGGGGCAATGAGCAGTTCTTC
CASSQDTGGNEQFF
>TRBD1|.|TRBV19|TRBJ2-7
TGTGCCAGCGGCAGGGGGCTCTCGCGTGAGCAGTACTTC
CASGRGLSREQYF
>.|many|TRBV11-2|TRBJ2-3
TGTGCCAGCAGCTTAGGTAGAAGGTTGTATTTT
CASSLGRRLYF
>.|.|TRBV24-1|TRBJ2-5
TGTGCCACCAGTGATGCACAGGGTGCGGGGACCCAGTACTTC
CATSDAQGAGTQYF
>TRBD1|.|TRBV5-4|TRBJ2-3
TGTGCCAGCAGACCCCGACAGGGTGAAGATACGCAGTATTTT
CASRPRQGEDTQYF
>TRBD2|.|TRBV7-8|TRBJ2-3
TGTGCCAGCAGCTTAGTAGTGGGACTAGTTGGGGGCACAGATACGCAGTATTTT
CASSLVVGLVGGTDTQYF
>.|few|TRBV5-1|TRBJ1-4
TGCGCCAGCAGCAGAGGACGGAATGAAAAACTGTTTTTT
CASSRGRNEKLFF